This TCR beta chain was identified in a study of blood T cell repertoires in COVID-19. Study overall: The analysed material was cDNA or gDNA that came from T cells, B-cell-depleted T cells, or PBMCs.

Repertoires were generated with immunoSEQ multiplex PCR, while TCRdb's copy carries only in-frame clones and drops some. The profile shows around 400,000 clones, just under 90% of them singletons. Cohort placement rested on clinical history that participants reported themselves. Germline V CDR1 and CDR2: MNHEY, SMNVEV (reference sequence). The CDR3 is 17 amino acids. V shed 8 bases and J 2 bases; nucleotides not matched to a gene: 12. This sequence originates from a woman aged 25 to 39 who had recovered from COVID-19. The sample consisted of PBMCs or T cells enriched from blood (not recorded which). The rearrangement uses TRBV27 and TRBJ1-5; 10 bases are a match to TRBD1. This CDR3 is CASAPTGGGDGNQPQHF. The CDR3 DNA is TGTGCCAGCGCCCCGACAGGGGGCGGGGACGGCAATCAGCCCCAGCATTTT.